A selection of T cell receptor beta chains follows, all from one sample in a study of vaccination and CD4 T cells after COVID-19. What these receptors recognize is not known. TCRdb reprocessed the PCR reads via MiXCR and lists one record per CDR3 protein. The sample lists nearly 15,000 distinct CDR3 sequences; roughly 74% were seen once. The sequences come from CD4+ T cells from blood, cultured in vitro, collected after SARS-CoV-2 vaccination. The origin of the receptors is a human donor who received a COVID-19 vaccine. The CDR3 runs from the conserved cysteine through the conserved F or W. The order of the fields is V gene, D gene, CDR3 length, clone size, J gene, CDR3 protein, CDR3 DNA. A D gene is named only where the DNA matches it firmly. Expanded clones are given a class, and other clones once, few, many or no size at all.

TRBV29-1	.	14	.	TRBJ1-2	CSVQGPSSYYGYTF	TGCAGCGTTCAAGGGCCCAGCTCCTACTATGGCTACACCTTC
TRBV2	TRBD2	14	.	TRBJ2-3	CASSDRDYADTQYF	TGTGCCAGCAGTGACCGGGACTATGCAGATACGCAGTATTTT
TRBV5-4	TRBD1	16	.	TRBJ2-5	CASSSNRGYEVETQYF	TGTGCCAGCAGCTCAAACAGGGGGTACGAGGTGGAGACCCAGTACTTC
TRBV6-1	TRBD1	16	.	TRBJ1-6	CASSEAPGGYDSPLHF	TGTGCCAGCAGTGAAGCCCCAGGGGGTTATGATTCACCCCTCCACTTT
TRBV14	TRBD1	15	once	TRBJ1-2	CASSLTRQGPYGYTF	TGTGCCAGCAGCCTAACCCGACAGGGGCCCTATGGCTACACCTTC
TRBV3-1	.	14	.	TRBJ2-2	CASSQVRDTGELFF	TGTGCCAGCAGCCAGGTTCGGGACACCGGGGAGCTGTTTTTT
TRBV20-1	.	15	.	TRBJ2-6	CSAPSGPSGANVLTF	TGCAGTGCCCCAAGCGGCCCCTCTGGGGCCAACGTCCTGACTTTC
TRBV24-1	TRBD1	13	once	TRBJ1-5	CATSGTDGQPQHF	TGTGCCACTAGCGGGACAGATGGGCAGCCCCAGCATTTT
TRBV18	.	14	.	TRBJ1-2	CASSLPDRYYGYTF	TGTGCCAGCTCCCTTCCGGACAGATACTATGGCTACACCTTC
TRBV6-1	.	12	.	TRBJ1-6	CASSLINSPLHF	TGTGCCAGCAGTCTTATTAATTCACCCCTCCACTTT
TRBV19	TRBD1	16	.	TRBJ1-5	CASSTVGQGLNQPQHF	TGTGCCAGTAGTACCGTAGGACAGGGCCTCAATCAGCCCCAGCATTTT
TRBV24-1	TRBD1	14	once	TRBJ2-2	CATRTGLNTGELFF	TGTGCCACTCGGACAGGGCTGAACACCGGGGAGCTGTTTTTT
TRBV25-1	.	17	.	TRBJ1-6	CASSEYDRLGPNSPLHF	TGTGCCAGCAGTGAATATGATCGGTTAGGGCCTAATTCACCCCTCCACTTT
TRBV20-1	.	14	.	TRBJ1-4	CSVEDEGFRGKLFF	TGCAGTGTCGAGGACGAGGGATTTCGGGGAAAACTGTTTTTT
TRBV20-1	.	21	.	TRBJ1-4	CSARAGGGTKGWSHVGEKLFF	TGCAGTGCTAGAGCCGGTGGGGGAACAAAGGGGTGGAGTCACGTGGGGGAAAAACTGTTTTTT
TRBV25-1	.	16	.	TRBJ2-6	CASSEQGRAGANVLTF	TGTGCCAGCAGTGAACAGGGGAGGGCTGGGGCCAACGTCCTGACTTTC
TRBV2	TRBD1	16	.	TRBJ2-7	CASSGYRQGFSYEQYF	TGTGCCAGCAGTGGATATAGACAGGGGTTCTCCTACGAGCAGTACTTC
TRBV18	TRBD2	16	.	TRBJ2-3	CASSRTSGGFTDTQYF	TGTGCCAGCTCTCGGACTAGCGGGGGGTTCACAGATACGCAGTATTTT
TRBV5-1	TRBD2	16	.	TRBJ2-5	CASSLGVAGSQETQYF	TGCGCCAGCAGCTTGGGAGTAGCGGGGAGCCAAGAGACCCAGTACTTC
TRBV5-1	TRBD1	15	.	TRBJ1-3	CASSPDREAGNTIYF	TGCGCCAGCAGCCCCGACAGGGAGGCGGGAAACACCATATATTTT
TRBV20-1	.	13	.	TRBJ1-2	CSASQGLDYGYTF	TGCAGTGCTAGTCAGGGCCTCGACTATGGCTACACCTTC
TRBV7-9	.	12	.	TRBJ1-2	CASSLGTYGYTF	TGTGCCAGCAGCTTAGGGACTTATGGCTACACCTTC
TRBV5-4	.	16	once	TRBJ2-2	CASSLGQSVNTGELFF	TGTGCCAGCAGCTTGGGCCAGAGCGTGAACACCGGGGAGCTGTTTTTT
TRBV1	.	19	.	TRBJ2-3	CTSSHGGKRGFPRTDTQYF	TGCACCAGCAGCCATGGGGGTAAGCGGGGGTTCCCTCGCACAGATACGCAGTATTTT
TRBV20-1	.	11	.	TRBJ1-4	CSVKGNEKLFF	TGCAGTGTCAAAGGAAATGAAAAACTGTTTTTT
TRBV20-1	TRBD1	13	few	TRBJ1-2	CSARVGTGGGYTF	TGCAGTGCTAGAGTGGGGACAGGGGGTGGCTACACCTTC
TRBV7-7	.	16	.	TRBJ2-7	CASSTTGAMGTHEQYF	TGTGCCAGCAGCACCACCGGGGCCATGGGTACCCACGAGCAGTACTTC
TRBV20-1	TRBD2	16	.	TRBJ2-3	CSARYSSGGAADTQYF	TGCAGTGCTAGATACTCTAGCGGGGGGGCAGCAGATACGCAGTATTTT
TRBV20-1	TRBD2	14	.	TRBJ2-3	CSAQAGGLSDTQYF	TGCAGTGCCCAAGCGGGGGGGCTGTCAGATACGCAGTATTTT
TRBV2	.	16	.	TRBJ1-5	CASSEGVGPSNRPQHF	TGTGCCAGCAGTGAAGGGGTAGGACCTAGCAATCGGCCCCAGCATTTT